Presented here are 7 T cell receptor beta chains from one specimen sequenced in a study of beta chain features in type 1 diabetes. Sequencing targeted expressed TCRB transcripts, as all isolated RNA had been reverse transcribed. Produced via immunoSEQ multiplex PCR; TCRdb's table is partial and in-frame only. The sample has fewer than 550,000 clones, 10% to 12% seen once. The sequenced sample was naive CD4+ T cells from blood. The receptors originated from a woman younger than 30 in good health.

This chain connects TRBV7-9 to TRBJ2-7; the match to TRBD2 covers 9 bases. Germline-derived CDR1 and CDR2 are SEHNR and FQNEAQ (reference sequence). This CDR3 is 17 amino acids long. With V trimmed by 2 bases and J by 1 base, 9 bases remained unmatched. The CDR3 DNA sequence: TGTGCCAGCAGCTTATGGGTAGCGGGAGCCGAATCCTACGAGCAGTACTTC. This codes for CASSLWVAGAESYEQYF.

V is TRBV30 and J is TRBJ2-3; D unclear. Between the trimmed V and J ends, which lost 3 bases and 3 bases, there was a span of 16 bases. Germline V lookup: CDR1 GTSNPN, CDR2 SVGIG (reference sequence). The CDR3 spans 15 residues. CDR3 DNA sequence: TGTGCCTGGAGCCTGCCGGGCCTTCAGACAGATACGCAGTATTTT. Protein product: CAWSLPGLQTDTQYF.

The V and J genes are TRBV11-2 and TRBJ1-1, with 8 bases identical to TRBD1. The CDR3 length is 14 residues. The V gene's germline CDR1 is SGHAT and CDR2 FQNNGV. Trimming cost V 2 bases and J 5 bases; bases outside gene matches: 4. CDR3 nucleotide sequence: TGTGCCAGCAGCTTATCAGGGGGCGGAACTGAAGCTTTCTTT. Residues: CASSLSGGGTEAFF.

CDR3 region: CAGYSNYGYTF. CDR3 in DNA: TGTGCAGGATACAGCAACTATGGCTACACCTTC. This rearrangement joins TRBV28 to TRBJ1-2; no reliable D call. From germline, CDR1 is MDHEN and CDR2 SYDVKM. The CDR3 runs to 11 residues.

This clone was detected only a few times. CDR3 in amino acids: CASSSSRSGGSYNEQFF. The DNA for the CDR3 is TGTGCCAGCAGCTCCTCTCGTAGCGGGGGCTCCTACAATGAGCAGTTCTTC. The rearrangement uses TRBV7-3 and TRBJ2-1; TRBD2 aligns across 9 bases. Per germline, CDR1 SGHTA and CDR2 FQGTGA. The ends lost 4 bases at V and 0 bases at J; junction bases unmatched: 7. This CDR3 has 17 residues.

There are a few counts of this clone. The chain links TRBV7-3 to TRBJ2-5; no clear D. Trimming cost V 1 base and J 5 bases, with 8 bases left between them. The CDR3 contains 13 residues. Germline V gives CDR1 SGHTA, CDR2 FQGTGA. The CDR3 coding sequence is TGTGCCAGCAGCTTAATGGTGCACGAGACCCAGTACTTC. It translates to CASSLMVHETQYF.

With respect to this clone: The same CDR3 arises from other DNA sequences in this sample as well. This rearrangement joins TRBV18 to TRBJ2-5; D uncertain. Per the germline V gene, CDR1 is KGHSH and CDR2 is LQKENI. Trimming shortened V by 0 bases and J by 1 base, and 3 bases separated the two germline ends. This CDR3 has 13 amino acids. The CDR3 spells CASSPPSQETQYF. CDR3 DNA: TGTGCCAGCTCACCACCGAGCCAAGAGACCCAGTACTTC. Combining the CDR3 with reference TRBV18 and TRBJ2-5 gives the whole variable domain NAGVMQNPRHLVRRRGQEARLRCSPMKGHSHVYWYRQLPEEGLKFMVYLQKENIIDESGMPKERFSAEFPKEGPSILRIQQVVRGDSAAYFCASSPPSQETQYFGPGTRLLVL.